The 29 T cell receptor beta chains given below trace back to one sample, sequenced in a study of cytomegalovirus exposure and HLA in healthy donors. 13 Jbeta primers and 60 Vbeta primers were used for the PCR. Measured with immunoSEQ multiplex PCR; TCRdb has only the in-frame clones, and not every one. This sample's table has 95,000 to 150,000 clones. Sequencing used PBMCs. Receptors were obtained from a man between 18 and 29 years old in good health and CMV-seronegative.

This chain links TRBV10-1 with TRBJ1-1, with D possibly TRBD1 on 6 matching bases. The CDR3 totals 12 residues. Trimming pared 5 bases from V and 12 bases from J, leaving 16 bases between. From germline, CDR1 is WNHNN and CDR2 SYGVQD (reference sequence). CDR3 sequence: CASSTTGSRTFF. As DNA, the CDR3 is TGCGCCAGCAGTACGACAGGATCTAGAACTTTCTTT.

The CDR3 region is CASTVGGAGTDTQYF. The CDR3 nucleotides are TGTGCCAGCACCGTAGGAGGGGCGGGCACAGATACGCAGTATTTT. The chain joins TRBV27 to TRBJ2-3; D is possibly TRBD2 (6 bases). V was clipped by 7 bases and J by 1 base, with 15 bases between them. Germline CDR1 MNHEY, CDR2 SMNVEV (reference sequence). The length of the CDR3 is 15 residues.

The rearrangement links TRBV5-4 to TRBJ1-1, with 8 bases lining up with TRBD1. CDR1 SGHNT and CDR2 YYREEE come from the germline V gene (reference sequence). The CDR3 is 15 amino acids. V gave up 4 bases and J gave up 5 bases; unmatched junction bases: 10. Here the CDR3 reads CASSADRVTRTEAFF. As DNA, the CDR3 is TGTGCCAGCAGCGCGGACAGGGTAACGAGAACTGAAGCTTTCTTT. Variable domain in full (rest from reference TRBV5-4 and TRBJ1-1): ETGVTQSPTHLIKTRGQQVTLRCSSQSGHNTVSWYQQALGQGPQFIFQYYREEENGRGNFPPRFSGLQFPNYSSELNVNALELDDSALYLCASSADRVTRTEAFFGQGTRLTVV.

In nucleotides, the CDR3 is TGTGCCAGCAGACTCCAGGGGGCCTATTCACCCCTCCACTTT. Amino acids: CASRLQGAYSPLHF. The chain recombines TRBV6-1 with TRBJ1-6; TRBD1 matches at 8 bases. Germline V gives CDR1 MNHNS, CDR2 SASEGT. V was clipped by 6 bases and J by 8 bases; unmatched bases: 6. CDR3 size: 14 residues.

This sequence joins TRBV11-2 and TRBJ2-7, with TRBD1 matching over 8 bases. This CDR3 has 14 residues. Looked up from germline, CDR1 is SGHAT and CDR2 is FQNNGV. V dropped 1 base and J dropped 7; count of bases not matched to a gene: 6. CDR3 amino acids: CASSLGTGLEEQYF. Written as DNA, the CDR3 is TGTGCCAGCAGCTTAGGGACAGGGTTGGAAGAGCAGTACTTC.

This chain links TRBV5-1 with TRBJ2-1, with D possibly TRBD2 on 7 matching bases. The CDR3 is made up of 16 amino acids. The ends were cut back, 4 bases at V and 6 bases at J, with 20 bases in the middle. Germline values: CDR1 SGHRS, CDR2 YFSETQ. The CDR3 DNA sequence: TGCGCCAGCAGCCCCGGGGGGCTACACCCTCGCAATGAGCAGTTCTTC. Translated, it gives CASSPGGLHPRNEQFF.

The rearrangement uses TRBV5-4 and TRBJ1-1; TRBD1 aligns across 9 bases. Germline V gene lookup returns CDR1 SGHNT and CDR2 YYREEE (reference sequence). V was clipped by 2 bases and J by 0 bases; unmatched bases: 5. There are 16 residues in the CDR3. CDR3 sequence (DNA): TGTGCCAGCAGCTTCCGGGACAGGGTCATGAACACTGAAGCTTTCTTT. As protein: CASSFRDRVMNTEAFF.

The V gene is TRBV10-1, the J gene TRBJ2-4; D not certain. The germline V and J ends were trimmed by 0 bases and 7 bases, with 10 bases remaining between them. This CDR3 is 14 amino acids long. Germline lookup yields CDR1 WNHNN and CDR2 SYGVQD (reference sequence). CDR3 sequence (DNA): TGCGCCAGCAGTGAGTCGGCCTTCTGGAACATTCAGTACTTC. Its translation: CASSESAFWNIQYF.

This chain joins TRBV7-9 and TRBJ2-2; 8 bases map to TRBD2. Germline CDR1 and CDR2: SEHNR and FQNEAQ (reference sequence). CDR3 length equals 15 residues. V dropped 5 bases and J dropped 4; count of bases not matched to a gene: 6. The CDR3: CASSPRGGPTGELFF. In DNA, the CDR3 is TGTGCCAGCAGCCCACGGGGGGGCCCCACCGGGGAGCTGTTTTTT.

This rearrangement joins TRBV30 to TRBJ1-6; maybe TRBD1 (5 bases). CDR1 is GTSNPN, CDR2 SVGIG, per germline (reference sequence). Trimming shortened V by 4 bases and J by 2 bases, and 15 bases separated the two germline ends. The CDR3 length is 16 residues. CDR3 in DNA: TGTGCCTGGACGGCGGGGGGGATGGCCTATAATTCACCCCTCCACTTT. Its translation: CAWTAGGMAYNSPLHF.

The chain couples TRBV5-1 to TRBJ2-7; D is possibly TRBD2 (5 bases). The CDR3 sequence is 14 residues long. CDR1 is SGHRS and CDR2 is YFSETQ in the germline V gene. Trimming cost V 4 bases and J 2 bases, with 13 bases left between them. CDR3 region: CASSASGITYEQYF. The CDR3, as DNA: TGCGCCAGCAGCGCCAGCGGAATCACCTACGAGCAGTACTTC.

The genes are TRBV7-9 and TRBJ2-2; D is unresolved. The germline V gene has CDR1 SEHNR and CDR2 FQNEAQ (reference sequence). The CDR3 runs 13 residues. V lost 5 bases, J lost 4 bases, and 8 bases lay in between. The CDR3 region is CASSRDTTGELFF. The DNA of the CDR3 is TGTGCCAGCAGCCGTGACACCACCGGGGAGCTGTTTTTT.

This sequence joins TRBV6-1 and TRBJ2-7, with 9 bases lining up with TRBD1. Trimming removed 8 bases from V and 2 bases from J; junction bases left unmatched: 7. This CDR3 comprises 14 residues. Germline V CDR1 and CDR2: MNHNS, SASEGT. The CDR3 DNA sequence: TGTGCCAGCTCCCGGGACAGGGCGGCCTACGAGCAGTACTTC. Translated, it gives CASSRDRAAYEQYF.

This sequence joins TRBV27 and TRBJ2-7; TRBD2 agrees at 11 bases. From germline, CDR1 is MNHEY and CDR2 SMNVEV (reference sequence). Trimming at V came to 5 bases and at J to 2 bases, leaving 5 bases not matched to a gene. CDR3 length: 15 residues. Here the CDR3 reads CASSRTSGSTYEQYF. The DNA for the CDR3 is TGTGCCAGCAGTCGGACTAGCGGGTCTACCTACGAGCAGTACTTC.

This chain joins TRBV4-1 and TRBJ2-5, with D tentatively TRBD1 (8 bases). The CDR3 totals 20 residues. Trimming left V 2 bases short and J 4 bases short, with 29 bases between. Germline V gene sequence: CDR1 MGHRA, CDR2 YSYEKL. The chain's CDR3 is CASSQSGGRGRLAVSETQYF. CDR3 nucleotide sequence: TGCGCCAGCAGCCAATCAGGGGGCCGGGGCCGGCTAGCGGTATCAGAGACCCAGTACTTC.

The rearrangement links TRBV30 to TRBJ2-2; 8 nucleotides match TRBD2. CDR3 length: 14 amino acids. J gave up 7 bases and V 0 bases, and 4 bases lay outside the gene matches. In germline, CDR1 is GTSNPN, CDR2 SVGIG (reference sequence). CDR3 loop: CAWSVGLAGGELFF. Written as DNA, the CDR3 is TGTGCCTGGAGTGTAGGGCTAGCGGGCGGGGAGCTGTTTTTT.

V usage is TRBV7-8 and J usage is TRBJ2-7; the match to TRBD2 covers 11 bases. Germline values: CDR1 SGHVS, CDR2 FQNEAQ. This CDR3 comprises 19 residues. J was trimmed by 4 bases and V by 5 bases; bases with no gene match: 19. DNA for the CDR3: TGTGCCAGCAGCCCGTCGGTCCTAGCGGGAGGCGGGCTTACGTACGAGCAGTACTTC. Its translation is CASSPSVLAGGGLTYEQYF.

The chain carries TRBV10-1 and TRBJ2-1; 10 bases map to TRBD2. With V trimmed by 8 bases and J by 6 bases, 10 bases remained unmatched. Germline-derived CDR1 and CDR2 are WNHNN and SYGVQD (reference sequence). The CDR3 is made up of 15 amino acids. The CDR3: CASGRTSGGINEQFF. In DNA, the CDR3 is TGCGCCAGCGGAAGGACTAGCGGAGGAATCAATGAGCAGTTCTTC.

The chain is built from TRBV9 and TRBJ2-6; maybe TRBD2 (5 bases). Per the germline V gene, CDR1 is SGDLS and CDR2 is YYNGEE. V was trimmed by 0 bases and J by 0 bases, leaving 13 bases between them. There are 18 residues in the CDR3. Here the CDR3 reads CASSVVGGLRSGANVLTF. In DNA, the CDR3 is TGTGCCAGCAGCGTAGTAGGAGGTTTACGCTCTGGGGCCAACGTCCTGACTTTC.

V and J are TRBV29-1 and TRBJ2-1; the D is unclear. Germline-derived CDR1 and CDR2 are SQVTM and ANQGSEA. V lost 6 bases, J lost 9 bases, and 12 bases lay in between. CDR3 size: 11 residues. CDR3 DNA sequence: TGCAGCGTAGAACCTAAGAGTGAGCAGTTCTTC. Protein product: CSVEPKSEQFF.

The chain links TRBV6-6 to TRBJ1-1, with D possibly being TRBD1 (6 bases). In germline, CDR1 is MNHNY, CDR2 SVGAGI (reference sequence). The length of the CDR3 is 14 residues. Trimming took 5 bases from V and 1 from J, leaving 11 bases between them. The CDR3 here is CASSPQTGNTEAFF. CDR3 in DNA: TGTGCCAGCAGTCCACAGACAGGGAACACTGAAGCTTTCTTT.

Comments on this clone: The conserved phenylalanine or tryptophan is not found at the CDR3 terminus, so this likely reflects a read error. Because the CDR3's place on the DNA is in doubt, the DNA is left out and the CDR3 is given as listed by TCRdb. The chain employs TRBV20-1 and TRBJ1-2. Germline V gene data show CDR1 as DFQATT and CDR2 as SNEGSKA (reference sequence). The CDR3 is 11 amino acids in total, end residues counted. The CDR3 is CSARDGVVGSI.

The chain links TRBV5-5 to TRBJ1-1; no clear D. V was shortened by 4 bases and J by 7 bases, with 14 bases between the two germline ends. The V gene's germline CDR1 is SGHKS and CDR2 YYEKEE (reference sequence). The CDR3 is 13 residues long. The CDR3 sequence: CASSPQQNYEAFF. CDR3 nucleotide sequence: TGTGCCAGCAGCCCCCAGCAGAACTATGAAGCTTTCTTT. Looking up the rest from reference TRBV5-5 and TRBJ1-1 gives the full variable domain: DAGVTQSPTHLIKTRGQQVTLRCSPISGHKSVSWYQQVLGQGPQFIFQYYEKEERGRGNFPDRFSARQFPNYSSELNVNALLLGDSALYLCASSPQQNYEAFFGQGTRLTVV.

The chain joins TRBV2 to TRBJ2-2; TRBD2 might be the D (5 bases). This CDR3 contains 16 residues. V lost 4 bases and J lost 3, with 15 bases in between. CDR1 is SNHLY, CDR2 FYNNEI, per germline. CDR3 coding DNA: TGTGCCAGCAGTGCCCCAAGCGGTAGAGACACCGGGGAGCTGTTTTTT. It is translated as CASSAPSGRDTGELFF. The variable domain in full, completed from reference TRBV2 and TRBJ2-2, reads EPEVTQTPSHQVTQMGQEVILRCVPISNHLYFYWYRQILGQKVEFLVSFYNNEISEKSEIFDDQFSVERPDGSNFTLKIRSTKLEDSAMYFCASSAPSGRDTGELFFGEGSRLTVL.

In nucleotides, the CDR3 is TGTGCCTGGAGTGGCGGGACCCCGAGCTCCTACGAGCAGTACTTC. Its protein is CAWSGGTPSSYEQYF. This chain connects TRBV30 to TRBJ2-7; D is perhaps TRBD2 (6 bases). V was trimmed by 1 base and J by 0 bases, leaving 13 bases between them. Germline CDR1 and CDR2: GTSNPN and SVGIG (reference sequence). The CDR3 runs 15 residues.

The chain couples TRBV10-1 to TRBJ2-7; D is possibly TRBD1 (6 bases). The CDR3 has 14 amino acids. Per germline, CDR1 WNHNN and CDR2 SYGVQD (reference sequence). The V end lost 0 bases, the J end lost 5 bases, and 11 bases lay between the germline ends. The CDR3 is CASSESTQGDEQYF. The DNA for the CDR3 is TGCGCCAGCAGTGAGTCTACACAGGGAGACGAGCAGTACTTC.

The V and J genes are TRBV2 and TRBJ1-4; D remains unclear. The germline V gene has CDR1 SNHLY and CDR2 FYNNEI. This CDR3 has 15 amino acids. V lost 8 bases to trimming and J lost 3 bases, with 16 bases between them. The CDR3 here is CASLRPGASNEKLFF. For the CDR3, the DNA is TGTGCCAGCTTAAGACCAGGTGCCTCTAATGAAAAACTGTTTTTT.

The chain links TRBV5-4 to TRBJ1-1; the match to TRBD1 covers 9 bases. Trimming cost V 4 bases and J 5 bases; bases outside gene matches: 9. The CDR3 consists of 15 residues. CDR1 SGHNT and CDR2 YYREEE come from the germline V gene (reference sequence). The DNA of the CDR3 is TGTGCCAGCAGCCAGAAAGACAGGGGGGAAACTGAAGCTTTCTTT. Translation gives CASSQKDRGETEAFF.

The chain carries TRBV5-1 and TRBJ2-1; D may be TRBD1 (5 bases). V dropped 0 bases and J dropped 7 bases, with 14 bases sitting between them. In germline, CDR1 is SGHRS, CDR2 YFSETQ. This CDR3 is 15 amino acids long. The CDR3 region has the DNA TGCGCCAGCAGCTTGGTTTCAGGGTACCAAAATGAGCAGTTCTTC. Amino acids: CASSLVSGYQNEQFF.